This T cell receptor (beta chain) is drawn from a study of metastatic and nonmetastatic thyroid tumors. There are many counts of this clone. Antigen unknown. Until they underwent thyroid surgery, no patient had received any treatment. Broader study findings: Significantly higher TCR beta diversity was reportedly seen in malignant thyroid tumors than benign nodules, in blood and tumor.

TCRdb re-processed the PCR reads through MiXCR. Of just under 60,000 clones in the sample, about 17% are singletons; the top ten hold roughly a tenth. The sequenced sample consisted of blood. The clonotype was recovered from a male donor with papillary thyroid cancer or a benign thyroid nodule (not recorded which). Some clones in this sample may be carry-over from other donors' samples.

CDR3 protein: CASSLGTTEAFF. The CDR3 nucleotides read TGTGCCAGCAGTTTGGGGACCACTGAAGCTTTCTTT. The chain carries TRBV12-3 or TRBV12-4 and TRBJ1-1, with D possibly TRBD1 on 5 matching bases. Trimming removed 3 bases at V and 4 bases at J, with 6 bases between. The CDR3 covers 12 residues.